The 26 T cell receptor beta chains below come from one sample, sequenced in a study of blood T cells in healthy people across ages. Through a sample-barcoded 5' primer and a J-beta primer mix, a second PCR was run for roughly 7 to 11 cycles. TCRdb re-called the 5' RACE reads with MiXCR, one entry per CDR3 protein. The data hold 1.8 million or so distinct CDR3 sequences, with roughly two fifths observed a single time. Sequenced: blood. Receptors originate from a human donor in good health.

This clonotype has more than one count but fewer than ten. This chain links TRBV7-6 with TRBJ2-7; D may be TRBD1 or TRBD2 (5 bases each). The CDR3 consists of 14 residues. V was cut by 1 base and J by 7 bases, with 14 bases left in between. CDR1 SGHVS and CDR2 FNYEAQ come from the germline V gene. The CDR3: CASSLGGGIKEQYF. CDR3 DNA: TGTGCCAGCAGCTTAGGTGGGGGTATTAAAGAGCAGTACTTC.

The gene calls are TRBV20-1 and TRBJ2-7; D unclear. Deletions cut 6 bases from V and 4 bases from J, with 10 bases between. The germline CDR1 and CDR2 sequences are DFQATT and SNEGSKA (reference sequence). CDR3 size: 11 residues. The CDR3 DNA reads as TGCAGTGCCCCTCTAGGGTACGAGCAGTACTTC. This encodes CSAPLGYEQYF.

This clonotype was detected only a few times. This sequence joins TRBV11-1 and TRBJ2-3; a weak D match, TRBD2 (5 bases). This CDR3 has 11 residues. Germline V gives CDR1 SGHAT, CDR2 FQDESV (reference sequence). Between the trimmed V and J ends, which lost 6 bases and 11 bases, there was a span of 12 bases. In nucleotides, the CDR3 is TGTGCCAGCAGTGTTGGCGGAGGGCAGTATTTT. Amino acid sequence: CASSVGGGQYF.

This clonotype was seen a few times. This chain links TRBV20-1 with TRBJ2-4; D possibly uses TRBD1 or TRBD2 (5 bases each). The V and J ends lost 1 base and 5 bases respectively, with 12 bases between them. Germline CDR1 and CDR2: DFQATT and SNEGSKA (reference sequence). This CDR3 spans 14 amino acids. The CDR3 nucleotides are TGCAGTGCTAGAGTTGGGGGTTGGGAAAACATTCAGTACTTC. This sequence encodes CSARVGGWENIQYF.

This clonotype came up a few times. The rearrangement joins TRBV2 to TRBJ1-2; tentative D call: TRBD1 (5 bases). The CDR3 runs to 16 residues. Germline loops: CDR1 SNHLY, CDR2 FYNNEI. Trimming left V 1 base short and J 4 bases short, with 16 bases between. The CDR3 here is CASSEEAPGQAYGYTF. CDR3 in DNA: TGTGCCAGCAGTGAAGAGGCACCGGGGCAGGCCTATGGCTACACCTTC.

This clonotype was detected ten times or more. The rearrangement uses TRBV18 and TRBJ2-5, with D possibly being TRBD1 (6 bases). V was trimmed by 1 base and J by 5 bases, leaving 8 bases between them. The CDR3 contains 13 residues. Germline CDR1 reads KGHSH; CDR2 reads LQKENI. CDR3 sequence: CASSPQGVETQYF. The DNA of the CDR3 is TGTGCCAGCTCACCACAGGGGGTTGAGACCCAGTACTTC.

At least ten counts were recorded for this clonotype. The genes are TRBV29-1 and TRBJ2-7; TRBD2 might be the D (6 bases). The germline CDR1 and CDR2 sequences are SQVTM and ANQGSEA. The CDR3 is 15 residues long. Trimming shortened V by 6 bases and J by 4 bases, and 22 bases separated the two germline ends. The CDR3 DNA is TGCAGCGTCGAGACGACAGAGCGCGGGATATACGAGCAGTACTTC. Its translation: CSVETTERGIYEQYF.

V usage is TRBV13 and J usage is TRBJ2-5, with a tentative D call TRBD2 (6 bases). The CDR3 sequence is 15 residues long. V was trimmed by 5 bases and J by 1 base, leaving 14 bases between them. CDR1 PRHDT and CDR2 FYEKMQ come from the germline V gene (reference sequence). CDR3 sequence reads: CASSHQTEGQETQYF. In nucleotides, the CDR3 is TGTGCCAGCAGCCACCAGACGGAGGGCCAAGAGACCCAGTACTTC.

This chain joins TRBV6-6 and TRBJ2-3; TRBD1 might be the D (6 bases). V lost 6 bases and J 2 bases, leaving 12 bases between the germline ends. The CDR3 is 14 amino acids. Germline lookup yields CDR1 MNHNY and CDR2 SVGAGI (reference sequence). For the CDR3, the DNA is TGTGCCAGCAGGATCGACAGGTACACAGATACGCAGTATTTT. Amino acid sequence: CASRIDRYTDTQYF.

This clonotype was picked up a small number of times. The V call is TRBV4-1, the J call TRBJ2-1, with 8 bases matching TRBD2. Germline values: CDR1 MGHRA, CDR2 YSYEKL. CDR3 size: 18 residues. Trimming took 1 base from V and 3 from J; bases not matched to a gene: 11. The CDR3 region is CASSQASRAGVSYNEQFF. The CDR3 nucleotides read TGCGCCAGCAGCCAAGCATCCCGAGCGGGGGTGAGCTACAATGAGCAGTTCTTC.

CDR3 sequence: CASSKGTGSNQPQHF. CDR3 DNA sequence: TGCGCCAGCAGCAAAGGGACAGGGAGCAATCAGCCCCAGCATTTT. The chain uses TRBV5-1 and TRBJ1-5; the match to TRBD1 covers 9 bases. V dropped 4 bases and J dropped 1; count of bases not matched to a gene: 3. CDR1 is SGHRS and CDR2 is YFSETQ in the germline V gene. CDR3 length: 15 amino acids.

This clonotype was counted between two and nine times. CDR3: CASSLAARTEAFF. DNA of the CDR3: TGCGCCAGCAGCTTGGCCGCCAGGACTGAAGCTTTCTTT. The V gene is TRBV5-1, the J gene TRBJ1-1; D not certain. The CDR3 is made up of 13 amino acids. CDR1 and CDR2 (germline): SGHRS, YFSETQ. The ends were cut back, 0 bases at V and 5 bases at J, with 8 bases in the middle.

This sequence joins TRBV4-1 and TRBJ2-7; the D is unclear. Trimming removed 1 base at V and 0 bases at J, with 10 bases between. Per the germline V gene, CDR1 is MGHRA and CDR2 is YSYEKL. The CDR3 contains 15 residues. In DNA, the CDR3 is TGCGCCAGCAGCCAAGTTGTGACGAGCTCCTACGAGCAGTACTTC. Translated: CASSQVVTSSYEQYF.

CDR3 residues: CASSRPGRTSSSYEQYF. The CDR3, as DNA: TGTGCCAGCAGCCGCCCGGGACGGACCAGTAGCTCCTACGAGCAGTACTTC. The gene calls are TRBV6-1 and TRBJ2-7; tentatively, D is TRBD1 or TRBD2 (5 bases each). Trimming cost V 6 bases and J 0 bases, with 21 bases left between them. CDR1 is MNHNS and CDR2 is SASEGT in the germline V gene. The CDR3 has 17 residues.

The chain uses TRBV3-1 and TRBJ2-4, with 9 bases identical to TRBD2. The end of the DNA aligns better with TRBJ2-7, so the J call may be wrong. CDR1 LGHDT and CDR2 YNNKEL come from the germline V gene (reference sequence). This CDR3 is 15 amino acids long. The CDR3, as DNA: TGTGCCAGCAGCCAAGATGTTAGCGGGGGCTACGAGCAGTACTTC. Translating gives CASSQDVSGGYEQYF.

This clonotype came up a few times. The gene calls are TRBV20-1 and TRBJ2-4; D uncertain. Judging by the DNA end, TRBJ2-1 fits better; the J call may be wrong. Germline assignment: CDR1 DFQATT and CDR2 SNEGSKA (reference sequence). There are 14 residues in the CDR3. CDR3 sequence reads: CSARDPLAKNIQFF. The CDR3 DNA is TGCAGTGCTAGAGATCCTTTAGCCAAAAACATTCAGTTCTTC.

In this sample, this clonotype turned up a few times. The V and J genes are TRBV20-1 and TRBJ2-7, with D possibly TRBD1 on 6 matching bases. V gave up 5 bases and J gave up 6 bases, with 14 bases separating them. The CDR3 runs 12 residues. Germline CDR1 and CDR2: DFQATT and SNEGSKA (reference sequence). The CDR3 region has the DNA TGCAGTGCTTCCTTGACAGGATCCGAGCAGTACTTC. Protein: CSASLTGSEQYF.

This clonotype was observed a handful of times. The CDR3 sequence: CASSFNRGGGTEAFF. CDR3 sequence (DNA): TGTGCCAGCAGCTTCAACAGGGGTGGGGGGACTGAAGCTTTCTTT. The chain uses TRBV7-2 and TRBJ1-1; TRBD1 aligns across 7 bases. The CDR3 has 15 residues. Germline CDR1 SGHTA, CDR2 FQGNSA. V trimming: 3 bases; J trimming: 5 bases; junction bases outside the gene matches: 9.

This clonotype was recorded a few times. The chain has TRBV2 and TRBJ2-2; 11 nucleotides line up with TRBD1. V lost 5 bases to trimming and J lost 3 bases; unmatched junction nucleotides: 2. CDR1 SNHLY and CDR2 FYNNEI come from the germline V gene. CDR3 length equals 15 residues. The CDR3 DNA follows: TGTGCCAGCAGTCGGACAGGGGGCGACACCGGGGAGCTGTTTTTT. Translating gives CASSRTGGDTGELFF.

The V and J genes are TRBV6-2 or TRBV6-3 and TRBJ2-5; D gene ambiguous. The ends were cut back, 6 bases at V and 4 bases at J, with 9 bases in the middle. Germline V gene data show CDR1 as MNHEY and CDR2 as SVGEGT. The CDR3 has 12 amino acids. The CDR3 spells CASSGPIETQYF. The CDR3 region has the DNA TGTGCCAGCAGCGGACCGATAGAGACCCAGTACTTC.

This clonotype was detected only once. The chain is built from TRBV29-1 and TRBJ1-2; D not resolved. The CDR3 sequence is 12 residues long. Trimming took 4 bases from V and 12 from J, leaving 18 bases between them. Germline lookup yields CDR1 SQVTM and CDR2 ANQGSEA. The CDR3 sequence is CSVAMDVTGHTF. The CDR3 DNA sequence: TGCAGCGTTGCAATGGATGTTACGGGCCACACCTTC. Using reference TRBV29-1 and TRBJ1-2 for the parts outside the CDR3, the full variable domain is SAVISQKPSRDICQRGTSLTIQCQVDSQVTMMFWYRQQPGQSLTLIATANQGSEATYESGFVIDKFPISRPNLTFSTLTVSNMSPEDSSIYLCSVAMDVTGHTFGSGTRLTVV.

This clonotype was picked up a small number of times. The chain links TRBV12-3 or TRBV12-4 to TRBJ1-2; TRBD1 might be the D (5 bases). V lost 2 bases to trimming and J lost 3 bases, with 10 bases between them. The CDR3 runs to 14 residues. CDR3 nucleotide sequence: TGTGCCAGCAGTTTATATACGGGGGACTATGGCTACACCTTC. Protein product: CASSLYTGDYGYTF.

Of note for this clonotype: One junction end does not reproduce the germline sequence, and a read error may be involved. This chain uses TRBV5-8 with TRBJ2-3; D might be TRBD2 (6 bases). Germline CDR1 SGHTS, CDR2 YDEGEE. The CDR3 is made up of 16 amino acids. This chain's CDR3 is CAGSLVDRLGGDTQYF. CDR3 sequence (DNA): TGTGCCGGCAGCTTGGTAGACCGCCTCGGGGGAGATACGCAGTATTTT.

The chain has TRBV19 and TRBJ1-5; D not resolved. The length of the CDR3 is 14 residues. Per germline, CDR1 LNHDA and CDR2 SQIVND (reference sequence). V gave up 3 bases and J gave up 3 bases, with 9 bases separating them. CDR3 residues: CASSIRALNQPQHF. Here the CDR3 DNA reads TGTGCCAGTAGTATCCGGGCACTCAATCAGCCCCAGCATTTT.

This clonotype was seen a handful of times. This chain joins TRBV15 and TRBJ2-3, with TRBD2 as a possible D gene (5 bases). The V and J ends lost 3 bases and 0 bases respectively, with 13 bases between them. This CDR3 spans 16 amino acids. Germline lookup yields CDR1 LNHNV and CDR2 YYDKDF (reference sequence). CDR3 residues: CATSSLDSSSTDTQYF. The CDR3 DNA reads as TGTGCCACCAGCAGCCTGGACTCTTCCAGCACAGATACGCAGTATTTT.

This clonotype was observed at least ten times. One end of the junction fails to match germline, which may point to a read error. The gene calls are TRBV7-2 and TRBJ1-2; D is possibly TRBD1 (6 bases). The CDR3 loop spans 14 amino acids. The germline gives CDR1 SGHTA, CDR2 FQGNSA. The chain's CDR3 is CASSLGGANYGYTF. The CDR3 coding sequence is TGTGCCAGCAGTTTAGGGGGAGCTAACTATGGCTACACCTTC.